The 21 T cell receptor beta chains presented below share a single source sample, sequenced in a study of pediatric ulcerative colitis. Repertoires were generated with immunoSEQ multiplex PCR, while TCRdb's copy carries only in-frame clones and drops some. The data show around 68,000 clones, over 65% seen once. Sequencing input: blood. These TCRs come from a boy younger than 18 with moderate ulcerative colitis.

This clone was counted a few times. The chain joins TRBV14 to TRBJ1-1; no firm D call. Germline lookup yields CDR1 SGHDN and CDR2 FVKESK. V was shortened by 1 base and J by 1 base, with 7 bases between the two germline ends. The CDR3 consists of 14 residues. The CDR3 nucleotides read TGTGCCAGCAGCCAAGTCGCCACGAACACTGAAGCTTTCTTT. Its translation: CASSQVATNTEAFF.

CDR3: CAWFGGIAFF. CDR3 in DNA: TGTGCCTGGTTCGGGGGGATAGCTTTCTTT. This chain connects TRBV30 to TRBJ1-1; possible D gene TRBD1, 5 bases. This CDR3 comprises 10 residues. Germline V gives CDR1 GTSNPN, CDR2 SVGIG (reference sequence). With 5 bases removed from V and 10 bases from J, the gap between germline ends came to 11 bases.

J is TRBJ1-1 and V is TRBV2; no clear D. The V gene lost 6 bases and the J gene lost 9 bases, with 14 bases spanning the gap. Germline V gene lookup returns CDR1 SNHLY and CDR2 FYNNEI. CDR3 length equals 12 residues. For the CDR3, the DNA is TGTGCCAGCAGCGTTGGGCAGACGAAAGCTTTCTTT. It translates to CASSVGQTKAFF.

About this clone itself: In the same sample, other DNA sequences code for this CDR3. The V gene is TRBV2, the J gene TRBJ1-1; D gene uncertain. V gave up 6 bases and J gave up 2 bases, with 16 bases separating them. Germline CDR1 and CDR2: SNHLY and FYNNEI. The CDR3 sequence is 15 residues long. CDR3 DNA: TGTGCCAGCAGCTGGGTTTCCGGGGTAAACACTGAAGCTTTCTTT. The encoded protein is CASSWVSGVNTEAFF. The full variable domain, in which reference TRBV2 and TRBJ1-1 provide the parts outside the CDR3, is EPEVTQTPSHQVTQMGQEVILRCVPISNHLYFYWYRQILGQKVEFLVSFYNNEISEKSEIFDDQFSVERPDGSNFTLKIRSTKLEDSAMYFCASSWVSGVNTEAFFGQGTRLTVV.

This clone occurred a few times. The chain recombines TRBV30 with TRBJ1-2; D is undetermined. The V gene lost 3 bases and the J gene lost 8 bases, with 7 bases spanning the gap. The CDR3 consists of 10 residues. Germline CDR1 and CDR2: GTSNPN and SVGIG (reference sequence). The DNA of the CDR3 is TGTGCCTGGAGGAGGGTCGGCTACACCTTC. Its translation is CAWRRVGYTF.

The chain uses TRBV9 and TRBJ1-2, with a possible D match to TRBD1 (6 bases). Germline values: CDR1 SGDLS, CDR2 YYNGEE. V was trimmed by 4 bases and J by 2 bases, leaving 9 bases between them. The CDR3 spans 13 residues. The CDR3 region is CASSFTGNYGYTF. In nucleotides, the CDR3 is TGTGCCAGCAGCTTTACAGGGAACTATGGCTACACCTTC.

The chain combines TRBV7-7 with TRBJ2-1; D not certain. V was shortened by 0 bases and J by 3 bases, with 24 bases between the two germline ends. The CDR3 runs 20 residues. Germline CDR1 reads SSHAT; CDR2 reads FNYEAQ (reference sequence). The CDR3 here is CASSLAQDYCTLQVYNEQFF. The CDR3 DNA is TGTGCCAGCAGCTTAGCGCAAGATTATTGTACCCTTCAAGTCTACAATGAGCAGTTCTTC.

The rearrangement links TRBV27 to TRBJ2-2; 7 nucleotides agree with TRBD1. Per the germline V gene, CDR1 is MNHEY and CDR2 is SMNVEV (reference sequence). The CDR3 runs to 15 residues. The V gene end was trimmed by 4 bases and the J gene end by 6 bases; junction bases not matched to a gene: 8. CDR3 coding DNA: TGTGCCAGCAGTTCGCTATTCCAGGGGGCCGGGGAGCTGTTTTTT. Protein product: CASSSLFQGAGELFF.

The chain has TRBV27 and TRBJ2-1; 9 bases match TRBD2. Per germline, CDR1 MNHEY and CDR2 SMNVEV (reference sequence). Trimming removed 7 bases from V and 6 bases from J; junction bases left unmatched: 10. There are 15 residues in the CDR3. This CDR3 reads CASTVRSGGGNEQFF. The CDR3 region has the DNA TGTGCCAGCACAGTCCGTAGCGGGGGTGGCAATGAGCAGTTCTTC.

CDR3 residues: CASSDRVNTEAFF. In DNA, the CDR3 is TGTGCCAGCAGTGATAGGGTGAACACTGAAGCTTTCTTT. This chain links TRBV6-4 with TRBJ1-1; no clear D gene. V was shortened by 3 bases and J by 0 bases, with 5 bases between the two germline ends. In germline, CDR1 is MRHNA, CDR2 SNTAGT. The CDR3 sequence is 13 residues long.

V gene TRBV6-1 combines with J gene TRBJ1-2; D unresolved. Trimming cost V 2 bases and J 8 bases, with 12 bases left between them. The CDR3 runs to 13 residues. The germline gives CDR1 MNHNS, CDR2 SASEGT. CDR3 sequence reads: CASSELGLSGYTF. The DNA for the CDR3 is TGTGCCAGCAGTGAACTGGGGTTAAGCGGCTACACCTTC.

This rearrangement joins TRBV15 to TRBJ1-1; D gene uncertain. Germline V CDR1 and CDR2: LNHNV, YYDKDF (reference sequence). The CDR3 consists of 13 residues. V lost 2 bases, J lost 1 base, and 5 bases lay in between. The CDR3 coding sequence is TGTGCCACCAGCAGATCAAGGAACACTGAAGCTTTCTTT. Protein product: CATSRSRNTEAFF.

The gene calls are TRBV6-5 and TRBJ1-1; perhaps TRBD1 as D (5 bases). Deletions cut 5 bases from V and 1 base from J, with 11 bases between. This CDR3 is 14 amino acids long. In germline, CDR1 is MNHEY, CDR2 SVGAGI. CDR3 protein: CASSPGRGNTEAFF. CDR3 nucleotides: TGTGCCAGCAGTCCGGGACGGGGGAACACTGAAGCTTTCTTT.

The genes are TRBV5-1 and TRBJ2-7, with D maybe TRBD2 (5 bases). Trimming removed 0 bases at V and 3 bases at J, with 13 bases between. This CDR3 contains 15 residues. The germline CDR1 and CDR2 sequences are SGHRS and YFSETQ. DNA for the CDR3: TGCGCCAGCAGCTTGGAGTCTAGCTCCCTCTACGAGCAGTACTTC. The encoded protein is CASSLESSSLYEQYF. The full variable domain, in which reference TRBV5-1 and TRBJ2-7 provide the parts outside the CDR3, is KAGVTQTPRYLIKTRGQQVTLSCSPISGHRSVSWYQQTPGQGLQFLFEYFSETQRNKGNFPGRFSGRQFSNSRSEMNVSTLELGDSALYLCASSLESSSLYEQYFGPGTRLTVT.

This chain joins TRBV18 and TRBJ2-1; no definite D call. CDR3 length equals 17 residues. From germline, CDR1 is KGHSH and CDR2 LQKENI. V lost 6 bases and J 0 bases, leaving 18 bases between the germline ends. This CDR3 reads CASSSGGSRSSYNEQFF. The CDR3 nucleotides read TGTGCCAGCTCCTCAGGTGGATCCCGTAGCTCCTACAATGAGCAGTTCTTC.

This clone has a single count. The CDR3 reads CASSTGTGVGGELFF. CDR3 DNA sequence: TGTGCCAGTAGTACCGGGACAGGCGTTGGCGGGGAGCTGTTTTTT. J is TRBJ2-2 and V is TRBV19; 8 bases map to TRBD1. The length of the CDR3 is 15 residues. Germline V gene data show CDR1 as LNHDA and CDR2 as SQIVND (reference sequence). Trimming at V came to 4 bases and at J to 7 bases, leaving 8 bases not matched to a gene.

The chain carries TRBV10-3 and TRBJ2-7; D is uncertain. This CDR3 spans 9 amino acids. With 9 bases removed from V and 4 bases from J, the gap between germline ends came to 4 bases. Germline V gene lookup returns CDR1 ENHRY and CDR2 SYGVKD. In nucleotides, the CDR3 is TGTGCCATAGGGTACGAGCAGTACTTC. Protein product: CAIGYEQYF.

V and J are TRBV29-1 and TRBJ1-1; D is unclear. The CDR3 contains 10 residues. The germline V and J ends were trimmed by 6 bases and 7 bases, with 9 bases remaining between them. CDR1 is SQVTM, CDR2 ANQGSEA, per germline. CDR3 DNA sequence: TGCAGCGTCTTCCAAATTGAAGCTTTCTTT. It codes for CSVFQIEAFF.

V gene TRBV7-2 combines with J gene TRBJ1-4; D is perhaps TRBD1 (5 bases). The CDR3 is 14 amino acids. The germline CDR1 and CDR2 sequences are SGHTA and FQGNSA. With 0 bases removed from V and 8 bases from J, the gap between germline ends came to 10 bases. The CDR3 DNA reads TGTGCCAGCAGCTTAGCGGCTGGGGGGGAAAAACTGTTTTTT. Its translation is CASSLAAGGEKLFF. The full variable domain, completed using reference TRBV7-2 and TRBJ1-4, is GAGVSQSPSNKVTEKGKDVELRCDPISGHTALYWYRQSLGQGLEFLIYFQGNSAPDKSGLPSDRFSAERTGGSVSTLTIQRTQQEDSAVYLCASSLAAGGEKLFFGSGTQLSVL.

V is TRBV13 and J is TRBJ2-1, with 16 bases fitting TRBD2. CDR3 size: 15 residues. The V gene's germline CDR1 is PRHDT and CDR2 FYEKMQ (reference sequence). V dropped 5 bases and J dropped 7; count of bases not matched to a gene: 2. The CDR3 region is CASSRGLAGGNEQFF. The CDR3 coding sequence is TGTGCCAGCAGCCGGGGACTAGCGGGGGGGAATGAGCAGTTCTTC.

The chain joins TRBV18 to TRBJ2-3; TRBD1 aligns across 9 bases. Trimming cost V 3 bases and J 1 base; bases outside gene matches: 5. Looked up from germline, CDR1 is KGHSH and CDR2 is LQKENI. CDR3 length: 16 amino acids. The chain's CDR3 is CASSPGTGNGTDTQYF. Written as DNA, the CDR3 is TGTGCCAGCTCACCTGGGACAGGGAATGGCACAGATACGCAGTATTTT.